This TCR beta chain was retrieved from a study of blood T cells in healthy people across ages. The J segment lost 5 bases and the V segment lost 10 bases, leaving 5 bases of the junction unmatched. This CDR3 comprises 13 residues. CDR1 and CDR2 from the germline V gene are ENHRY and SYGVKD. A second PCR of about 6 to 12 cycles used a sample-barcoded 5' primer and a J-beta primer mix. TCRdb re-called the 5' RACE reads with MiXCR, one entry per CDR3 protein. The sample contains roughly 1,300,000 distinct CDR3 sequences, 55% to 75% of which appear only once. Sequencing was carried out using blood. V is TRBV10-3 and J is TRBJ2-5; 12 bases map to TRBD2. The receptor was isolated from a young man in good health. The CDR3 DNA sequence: TGTGCCACCCGGACTAGCGGGATGGAGACCCAGTACTTC. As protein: CATRTSGMETQYF.